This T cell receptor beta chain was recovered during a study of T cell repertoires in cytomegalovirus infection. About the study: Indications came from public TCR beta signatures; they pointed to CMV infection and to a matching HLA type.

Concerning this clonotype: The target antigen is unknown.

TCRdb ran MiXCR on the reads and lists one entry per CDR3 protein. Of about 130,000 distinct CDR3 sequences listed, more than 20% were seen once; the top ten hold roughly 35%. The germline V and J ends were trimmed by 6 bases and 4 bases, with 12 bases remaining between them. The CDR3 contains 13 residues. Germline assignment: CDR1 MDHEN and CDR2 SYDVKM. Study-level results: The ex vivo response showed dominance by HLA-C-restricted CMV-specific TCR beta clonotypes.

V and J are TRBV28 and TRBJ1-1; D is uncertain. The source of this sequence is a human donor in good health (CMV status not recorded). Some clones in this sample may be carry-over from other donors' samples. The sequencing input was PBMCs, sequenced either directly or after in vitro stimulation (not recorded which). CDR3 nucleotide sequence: TGTGCCAGCAGGCCTGGAGGGTCCACTGAAGCTTTCTTT. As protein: CASRPGGSTEAFF.